This T cell receptor beta chain was obtained from a study of cytomegalovirus exposure and HLA in healthy donors. PCR used 60 Vbeta primers and 13 Jbeta primers. The data were produced by immunoSEQ multiplex PCR, yet TCRdb's version contains in-frame clones alone and is incomplete. This sample has under 150,000 clones, with roughly 79% found just once. The germline V gene encodes CDR1 LNHNV and CDR2 YYDKDF (reference sequence). This CDR3 has 16 residues. Input material: PBMCs. V usage is TRBV15 and J usage is TRBJ2-5, with 9 bases fitting TRBD2. The J call is in doubt because the DNA end fits TRBJ2-7 better. This TCR derives from a man aged 25-40 years in good health and CMV-seropositive. The CDR3, as DNA: TGTGCCACCAGCAGAGATTTGGAAGCGGGAGGCTACGAGCAGTACTTC. Translated, it gives CATSRDLEAGGYEQYF.